This is a list of T cell receptor beta chains from one sample in a study of graft-versus-host responses after intestinal transplantation. Sequencing used immunoSEQ multiplex PCR; TCRdb keeps in-frame clones, though not all of them. The repertoire includes about 85,000 clones, approximately 89% of them detected once, and less than 8.5% sits in the top ten. No antigen has been identified for these receptors. Sequenced material: unstimulated CD8+ T cells sorted from spleen or lymph node cells, taken before transplant. The receptors were sampled from a human donor who was the organ donor for an intestinal transplant. CDR3s include the opening cysteine and the closing phenylalanine or tryptophan. The order of the fields is J gene, D gene, clone size, V gene, CDR3 protein, CDR3 DNA. A D gene is named only where the DNA matches it firmly. Size is omitted from some rows. Given values are once, few, many or a class for expanded clones.

J: TRBJ1-5; D: -; size: -; V: TRBV6-1; CDR3: CATGQWGIANQPQHF; DNA: TGTGCCACTGGACAGTGGGGGATTGCAAATCAGCCCCAGCATTTT
J: TRBJ2-1; D: -; size: -; V: TRBV14; CDR3: CASSRAPQGGGNEQFF; DNA: TGTGCCAGCAGCCGCGCCCCCCAGGGAGGCGGCAATGAGCAGTTCTTC
J: TRBJ1-2; D: -; size: once; V: TRBV7-2; CDR3: CASSLEDGNYGYTF; DNA: TGTGCCAGCAGCTTAGAGGACGGGAACTATGGCTACACCTTC
J: TRBJ1-2; D: TRBD1; size: -; V: TRBV6-6; CDR3: CASNRGVFRYGYTF; DNA: TGTGCCAGCAACAGGGGCGTCTTTCGGTATGGCTACACCTTC
J: TRBJ2-1; D: -; size: -; V: TRBV12-2; CDR3: CASRLDGSGRAWTYEQFF; DNA: TGTGCAAGTCGCTTAGACGGGAGCGGGAGGGCCTGGACATATGAGCAGTTCTTC
J: TRBJ2-3; D: TRBD1; size: -; V: TRBV6-4; CDR3: CASISNWSGQRGSVTDTQYF; DNA: TGTGCCAGCATTTCGAATTGGTCGGGACAGAGGGGATCTGTGACAGATACGCAGTATTTT
J: TRBJ2-1; D: -; size: -; V: TRBV21-1; CDR3: CASSKGERGIDNEQFF; DNA: TGTGCCAGCAGCAAAGGCGAGCGGGGGATCGACAATGAGCAGTTCTTC
J: TRBJ1-6; D: -; size: -; V: TRBV27; CDR3: CASTQGGPGGSPLHF; DNA: TGTGCCAGCACACAGGGAGGGCCCGGGGGGTCACCCCTCCACTTT
J: TRBJ1-1; D: TRBD1; size: -; V: TRBV27; CDR3: CASSLSGQGSYTEAFF; DNA: TGTGCCAGCAGTTTGTCAGGACAGGGGAGTTACACTGAAGCTTTCTTT
J: TRBJ1-1; D: TRBD1; size: -; V: TRBV2; CDR3: CASEQGGGTTEAFF; DNA: TGTGCCAGCGAGCAGGGGGGAGGGACCACTGAAGCTTTCTTT
J: TRBJ1-2; D: -; size: -; V: TRBV6-6; CDR3: CASSGWGGPTYRGYTF; DNA: TGTGCCAGCAGTGGATGGGGGGGCCCGACGTATCGGGGCTACACCTTC
J: TRBJ2-3; D: -; size: -; V: TRBV15; CDR3: CATSWWQGSTDTQYF; DNA: TGTGCCACCAGCTGGTGGCAGGGGAGCACAGATACGCAGTATTTT
J: TRBJ2-7; D: TRBD1; size: -; V: TRBV29-1; CDR3: CSVDGTGHEQYF; DNA: TGCAGCGTTGACGGGACAGGGCACGAGCAGTACTTC
J: TRBJ1-4; D: TRBD1; size: -; V: TRBV2; CDR3: CASSPTRRTGPLQKLFF; DNA: TGTGCCAGCAGTCCTACCCGACGGACAGGTCCCCTCCAAAAACTGTTTTTT
J: TRBJ2-2; D: -; size: -; V: TRBV13; CDR3: CASSPRGANTGELFF; DNA: TGTGCCAGCAGCCCCAGGGGGGCGAACACCGGGGAGCTGTTTTTT
J: TRBJ1-5; D: -; size: -; V: TRBV7-2; CDR3: CASSLARNQPQHF; DNA: TGTGCCAGCAGCTTAGCCCGGAATCAGCCCCAGCATTTT
J: TRBJ2-7; D: -; size: -; V: TRBV6-1; CDR3: CASSLWVAEQYF; DNA: TGTGCCAGCAGTCTATGGGTGGCTGAGCAGTACTTC